These 13 T cell receptor beta chains were all obtained from the same sample, sequenced in a study of beta chain features in type 1 diabetes. Whole-study results and caveats: Among all four CD4+ subsets, Type 1 diabetes patients had TCRB CDR3s that were moderately but significantly shorter.

The sequenced template was cDNA made from the entire isolated RNA. TCRdb keeps only in-frame clones here, not all; method: immunoSEQ multiplex PCR. Of under 130,000 clones in the sample, 25% to 30% are singletons; the top ten hold around 0.5%. Antigen specificity for these receptors is unknown. The sequencing input was central memory CD4+ T cells from blood. The receptors derive from a woman younger than 35 with type 1 diabetes.

The V call is TRBV7-2, the J call TRBJ1-2; D is uncertain. The CDR3 spans 12 residues. The V gene lost 3 bases and the J gene lost 3 bases, with 5 bases spanning the gap. Germline CDR1 SGHTA, CDR2 FQGNSA. The chain's CDR3 is CASSFQDYGYTF. The CDR3 DNA follows: TGTGCCAGCAGCTTCCAGGACTATGGCTACACCTTC.

The chain links TRBV11-3 to TRBJ2-1, with 10 bases fitting TRBD2. The CDR3 has 15 residues. With 0 bases clipped from V and 4 bases from J, the junction kept 0 bases outside the gene matches. Germline V CDR1 and CDR2: SGHNT, YENEEA. The CDR3 reads CASSLELAGYNEQFF. CDR3 nucleotides: TGTGCCAGCAGCTTAGAACTAGCGGGGTACAATGAGCAGTTCTTC.

This chain links TRBV30 with TRBJ2-2, with D unresolved. The ends were cut back, 0 bases at V and 2 bases at J, with 13 bases in the middle. This CDR3 is built from 16 residues. Germline-derived CDR1 and CDR2 are GTSNPN and SVGIG (reference sequence). CDR3 bases: TGTGCCTGGAGTGTATCCCTACTTTCTAACACCGGGGAGCTGTTTTTT. Translated: CAWSVSLLSNTGELFF.

This clone was seen a handful of times. The chain combines TRBV29-1 with TRBJ2-7; D is possibly TRBD1 (6 bases). CDR1 and CDR2 (germline): SQVTM, ANQGSEA. Trimming took 4 bases from V and 4 from J, leaving 17 bases between them. The CDR3 has 14 residues. CDR3 loop: CSVGRGLNWYEQYF. CDR3 nucleotides: TGCAGCGTTGGTAGGGGGTTAAACTGGTACGAGCAGTACTTC.

This clone showed up just a few times. This chain connects TRBV7-2 to TRBJ2-1; tentatively, D is TRBD1 (5 bases). The CDR3 length is 14 residues. V dropped 5 bases and J dropped 1 base, with 9 bases sitting between them. The germline V gene encodes CDR1 SGHTA and CDR2 FQGNSA. The CDR3 protein is CASSIRVSYNEQFF. CDR3 sequence (DNA): TGTGCCAGCAGCATCAGGGTATCCTACAATGAGCAGTTCTTC.

The V call is TRBV6-6, the J call TRBJ2-7; 7 bases line up with TRBD1. J was trimmed by 3 bases and V by 0 bases; bases with no gene match: 2. The germline CDR1 and CDR2 sequences are MNHNY and SVGAGI (reference sequence). There are 14 residues in the CDR3. The CDR3 loop reads CASSYSGQRYEQYF. For the CDR3, the DNA is TGTGCCAGCAGTTACTCGGGACAGCGCTACGAGCAGTACTTC.

This clone was counted between two and nine times. The CDR3: CASSSRLNTEAFF. The CDR3 DNA sequence: TGTGCCAGCAGTTCGCGTTTGAACACTGAAGCTTTCTTT. The V and J genes are TRBV27 and TRBJ1-1; D not resolved. Germline-derived CDR1 and CDR2 are MNHEY and SMNVEV (reference sequence). V lost 4 bases to trimming and J lost 0 bases, with 6 bases between them. The CDR3 runs 13 residues.

The chain couples TRBV16 to TRBJ1-2; unclear D gene. Trimming took off 0 bases at V and 0 bases at J, with 5 bases between the two ends. The CDR3 extends over 14 amino acids. CDR1 and CDR2 (germline): KGHSY, FQNENV. The CDR3 sequence is CASSQSDTNYGYTF. The CDR3 DNA sequence: TGTGCCAGCAGCCAATCTGACACTAACTATGGCTACACCTTC.

This clone was seen more than once but under ten times. This chain links TRBV5-1 with TRBJ2-7; D is possibly TRBD1 (6 bases). Trimming shortened V by 3 bases and J by 0 bases, and 13 bases separated the two germline ends. The CDR3 consists of 15 residues. Germline V gene data show CDR1 as SGHRS and CDR2 as YFSETQ. In nucleotides, the CDR3 is TGCGCCAGCAGCTCCGGGGACACCAGCTCCTACGAGCAGTACGTC. This encodes CASSSGDTSSYEQYV.

The sample holds a few counts of this clone. The chain recombines TRBV6-5 with TRBJ2-7; D not certain. Looked up from germline, CDR1 is MNHEY and CDR2 is SVGAGI. This CDR3 contains 11 residues. V shed 8 bases and J shed 3 bases, with 8 bases lying between them. The CDR3 DNA reads as TGTGCCAGCGGTTTGGACTACGAGCAGTACGTC. Amino acids: CASGLDYEQYV.

This clone has a handful of counts. The chain is built from TRBV4-1 and TRBJ1-5; no clear D gene. The CDR3 length is 13 residues. Germline-derived CDR1 and CDR2 are MGHRA and YSYEKL. Trimming cost V 0 bases and J 6 bases, with 6 bases left between them. CDR3 sequence: CASSQDPGQPQHF. CDR3 DNA sequence: TGCGCCAGCAGCCAAGATCCAGGTCAGCCCCAGCATTTT.

This chain joins TRBV7-8 and TRBJ2-7, with 9 bases matching TRBD2. CDR3 length: 15 amino acids. Unmatched junction bases numbered 5, after V lost 3 bases and J lost 2 bases. Germline V gene data show CDR1 as SGHVS and CDR2 as FQNEAQ. The CDR3 DNA reads TGTGCCAGCAGCTTGAGGGCGGGGGGGCCCTACGAGCAGTACGTC. It translates to CASSLRAGGPYEQYV.

This clone was detected a few times. The chain has TRBV5-1 and TRBJ2-5; 8 nucleotides line up with TRBD2. Germline V gene data show CDR1 as SGHRS and CDR2 as YFSETQ. The V segment lost 1 base and the J segment 2 bases; nucleotides outside the gene matches: 7. This CDR3 is 16 amino acids long. CDR3 loop: CASSLFERGLQETQYF. As DNA, the CDR3 is TGCGCCAGCAGCTTGTTCGAGCGGGGGCTACAAGAGACCCAGTACTTC.